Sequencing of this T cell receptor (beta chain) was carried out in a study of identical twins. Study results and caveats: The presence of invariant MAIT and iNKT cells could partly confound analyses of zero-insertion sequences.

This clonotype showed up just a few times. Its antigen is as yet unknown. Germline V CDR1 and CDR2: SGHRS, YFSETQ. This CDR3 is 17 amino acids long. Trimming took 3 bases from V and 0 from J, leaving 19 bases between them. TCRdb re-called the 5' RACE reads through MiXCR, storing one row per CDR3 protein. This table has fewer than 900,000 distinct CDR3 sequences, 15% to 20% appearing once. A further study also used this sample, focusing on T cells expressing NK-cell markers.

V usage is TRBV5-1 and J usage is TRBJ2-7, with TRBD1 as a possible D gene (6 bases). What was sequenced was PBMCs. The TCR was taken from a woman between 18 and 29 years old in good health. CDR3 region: CASSYQQRQGSSYEQYF. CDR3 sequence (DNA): TGCGCCAGCAGCTACCAACAACGGCAGGGGAGCTCCTACGAGCAGTACTTC. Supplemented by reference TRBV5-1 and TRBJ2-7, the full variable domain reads KAGVTQTPRYLIKTRGQQVTLSCSPISGHRSVSWYQQTPGQGLQFLFEYFSETQRNKGNFPGRFSGRQFSNSRSEMNVSTLELGDSALYLCASSYQQRQGSSYEQYFGPGTRLTVT.